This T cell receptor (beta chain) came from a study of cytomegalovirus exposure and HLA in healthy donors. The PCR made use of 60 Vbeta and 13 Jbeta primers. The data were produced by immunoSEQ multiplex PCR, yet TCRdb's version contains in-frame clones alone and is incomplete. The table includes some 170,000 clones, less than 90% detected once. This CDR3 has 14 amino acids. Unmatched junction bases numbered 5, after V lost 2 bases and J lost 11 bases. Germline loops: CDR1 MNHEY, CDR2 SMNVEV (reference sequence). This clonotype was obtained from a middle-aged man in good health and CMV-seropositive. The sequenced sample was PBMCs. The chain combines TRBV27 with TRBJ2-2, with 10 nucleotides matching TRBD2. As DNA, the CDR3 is TGTGCCAGCAGTTTAGGACTAGCGGCCACCGAGCTGTTTTTT. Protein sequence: CASSLGLAATELFF.